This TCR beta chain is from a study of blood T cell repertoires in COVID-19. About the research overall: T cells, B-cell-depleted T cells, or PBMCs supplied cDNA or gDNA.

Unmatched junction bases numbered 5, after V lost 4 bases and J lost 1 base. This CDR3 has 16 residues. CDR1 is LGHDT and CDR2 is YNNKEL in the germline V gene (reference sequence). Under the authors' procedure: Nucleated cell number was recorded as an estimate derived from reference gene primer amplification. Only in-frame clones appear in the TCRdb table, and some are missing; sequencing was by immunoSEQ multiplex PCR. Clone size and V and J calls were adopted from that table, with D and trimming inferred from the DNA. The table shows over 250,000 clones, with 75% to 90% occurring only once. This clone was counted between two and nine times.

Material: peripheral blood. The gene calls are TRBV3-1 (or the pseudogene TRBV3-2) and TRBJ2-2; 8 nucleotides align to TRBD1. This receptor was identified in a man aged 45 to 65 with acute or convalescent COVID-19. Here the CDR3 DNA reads TGTGCCAGCAGCCGATTTGGGACAGGGAACACCGGGGAGCTGTTTTTT. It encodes CASSRFGTGNTGELFF.